These 5 T cell receptor beta chains were all obtained from the same sample, sequenced in a study of blood T cell repertoires in COVID-19. Clones were read by immunoSEQ multiplex PCR, and TCRdb kept only the in-frame ones, dropping some. The sample includes a few hundred thousand clones, approximately 89% of them seen just once. The source material was PBMCs or T cells enriched from blood (not recorded which). The receptors here all came from a woman aged 55-75 years who had recovered from COVID-19.

The genes are TRBV27 and TRBJ1-5, with 7 bases matching TRBD1. This CDR3 contains 16 residues. CDR1 is MNHEY and CDR2 is SMNVEV in the germline V gene (reference sequence). V trimming: 5 bases; J trimming: 0 bases; junction bases outside the gene matches: 7. The CDR3 coding sequence is TGTGCCAGCAGTCACGGGACAGCTAATAGCAATCAGCCCCAGCATTTT. This gives the protein CASSHGTANSNQPQHF.

This clone was seen only once. V usage is TRBV2 and J usage is TRBJ1-4, with a possible D match to TRBD1 (5 bases). CDR1 and CDR2 (germline): SNHLY, FYNNEI. The CDR3 has 14 residues. V lost 3 bases and J lost 5, with 10 bases in between. The CDR3 region is CASSDRAGNEKLFF. CDR3 sequence (DNA): TGTGCCAGCAGTGACAGGGCTGGAAATGAAAAACTGTTTTTT.

This clone was seen a handful of times. This chain uses TRBV13 with TRBJ1-3; D may be TRBD1 (6 bases). Germline V CDR1 and CDR2: PRHDT, FYEKMQ (reference sequence). V dropped 0 bases and J dropped 0 bases, with 12 bases sitting between them. CDR3 length: 17 residues. The CDR3 nucleotides read TGTGCCAGCAGCTTAGGCCCACAGGGTGACTCTGGAAACACCATATATTTT. Translated, it gives CASSLGPQGDSGNTIYF.

The rearrangement joins TRBV5-1 to TRBJ2-3, with TRBD2 identical over 16 bases. V trimming: 7 bases; J trimming: 5 bases; junction bases outside the gene matches: 13. This CDR3 comprises 18 residues. CDR1 and CDR2 (germline): SGHRS, YFSETQ. CDR3 nucleotide sequence: TGCGCCAGCGGATTGGGGACTAGCGGGGGGGCCTCGGGAGATACGCAGTATTTT. Its translation is CASGLGTSGGASGDTQYF.

The chain couples TRBV25-1 to TRBJ2-3; no reliable D call. Germline values: CDR1 MGHDK, CDR2 SYGVNS. The CDR3 covers 12 residues. The V gene lost 6 bases and the J gene lost 0 bases, with 4 bases spanning the gap. The CDR3 region has the DNA TGTGCCAGCAGATCGAGCACAGATACGCAGTATTTT. The encoded protein is CASRSSTDTQYF.